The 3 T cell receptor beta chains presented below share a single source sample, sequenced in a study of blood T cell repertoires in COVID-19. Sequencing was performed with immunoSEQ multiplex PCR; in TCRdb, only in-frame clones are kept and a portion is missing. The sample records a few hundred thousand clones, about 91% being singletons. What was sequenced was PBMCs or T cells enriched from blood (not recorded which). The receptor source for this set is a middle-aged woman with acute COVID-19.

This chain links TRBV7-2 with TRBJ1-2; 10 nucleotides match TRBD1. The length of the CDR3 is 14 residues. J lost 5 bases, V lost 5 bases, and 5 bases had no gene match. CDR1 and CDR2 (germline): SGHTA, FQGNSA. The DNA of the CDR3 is TGTGCCAGCAGCCCCGGGACAGGGGTGTATGGCTACACCTTC. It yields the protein CASSPGTGVYGYTF.

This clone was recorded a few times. The CDR3 DNA follows: TGTGCCAGCAGCTTAGCAACCAGCAACAACAGGGCCAATGAGCAGTTCTTC. Translating it yields CASSLATSNNRANEQFF. The V and J genes are TRBV7-9 and TRBJ2-1; TRBD1 is a possible D gene (6 bases). The CDR3 is 17 residues long. The V gene's germline CDR1 is SEHNR and CDR2 FQNEAQ (reference sequence). V was clipped by 0 bases and J by 6 bases, with 18 bases between them. The complete variable domain, with remaining parts taken from reference TRBV7-9 and TRBJ2-1, reads DTGVSQNPRHKITKRGQNVTFRCDPISEHNRLYWYRQTLGQGPEFLTYFQNEAQLEKSRLLSDRFSAERPKGSFSTLEIQRTEQGDSAMYLCASSLATSNNRANEQFFGPGTRLTVL.

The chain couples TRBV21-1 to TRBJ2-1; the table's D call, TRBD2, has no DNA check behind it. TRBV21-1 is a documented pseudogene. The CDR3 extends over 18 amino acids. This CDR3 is CASSKGETSGRTYNEQFF. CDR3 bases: TGTGCCAGCAGCAAAGGCGAGACTAGCGGGAGAACCTACAATGAGCAGTTCTTC.